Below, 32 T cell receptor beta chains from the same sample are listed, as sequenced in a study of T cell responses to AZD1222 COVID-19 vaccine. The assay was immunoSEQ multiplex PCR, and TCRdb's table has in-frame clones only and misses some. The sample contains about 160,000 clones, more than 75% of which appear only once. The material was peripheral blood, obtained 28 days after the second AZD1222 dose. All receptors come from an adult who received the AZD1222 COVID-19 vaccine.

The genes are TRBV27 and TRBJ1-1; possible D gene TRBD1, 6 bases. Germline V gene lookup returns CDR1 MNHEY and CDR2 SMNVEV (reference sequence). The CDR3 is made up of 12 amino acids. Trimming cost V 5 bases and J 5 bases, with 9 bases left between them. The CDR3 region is CASSEGGTEAFF. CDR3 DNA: TGTGCCAGCAGTGAAGGGGGGACTGAAGCTTTCTTT.

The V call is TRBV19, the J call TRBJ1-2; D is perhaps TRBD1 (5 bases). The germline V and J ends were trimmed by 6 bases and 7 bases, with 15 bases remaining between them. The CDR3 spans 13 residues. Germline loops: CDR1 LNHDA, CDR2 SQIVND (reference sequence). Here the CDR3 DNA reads TGTGCCAGTAGCGAAGCAGGGTTAAGTGGCTACACCTTC. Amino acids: CASSEAGLSGYTF.

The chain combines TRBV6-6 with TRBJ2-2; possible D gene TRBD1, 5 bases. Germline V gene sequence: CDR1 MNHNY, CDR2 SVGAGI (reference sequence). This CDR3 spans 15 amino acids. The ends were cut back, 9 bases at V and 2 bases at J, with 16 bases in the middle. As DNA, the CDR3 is TGTGCCAGTCTTGTGGCTGGGGCTAACACCGGGGAGCTGTTTTTT. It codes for CASLVAGANTGELFF.

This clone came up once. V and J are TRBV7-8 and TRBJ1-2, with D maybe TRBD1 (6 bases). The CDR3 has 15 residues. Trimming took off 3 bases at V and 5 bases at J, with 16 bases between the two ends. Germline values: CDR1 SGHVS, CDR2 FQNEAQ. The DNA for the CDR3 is TGTGCCAGCAGCTTTGGTGCGACAGGCGTATATGGCTACACCTTC. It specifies CASSFGATGVYGYTF.

CDR3 nucleotides: TGTGCCAGCAGCTTACTCGGACGTCGAGTCTGGACAGGGTACACCTTC. It translates to CASSLLGRRVWTGYTF. The chain links TRBV7-8 to TRBJ1-2; 8 nucleotides line up with TRBD1. The V segment lost 2 bases and the J segment 11 bases; nucleotides outside the gene matches: 16. The V gene's germline CDR1 is SGHVS and CDR2 FQNEAQ. There are 16 residues in the CDR3.

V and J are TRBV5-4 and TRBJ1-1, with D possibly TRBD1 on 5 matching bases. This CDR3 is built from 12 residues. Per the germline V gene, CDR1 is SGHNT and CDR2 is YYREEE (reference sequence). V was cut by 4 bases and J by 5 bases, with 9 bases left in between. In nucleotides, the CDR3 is TGTGCCAGCAGCGGCAGGGTTACTGAAGCTTTCTTT. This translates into CASSGRVTEAFF.

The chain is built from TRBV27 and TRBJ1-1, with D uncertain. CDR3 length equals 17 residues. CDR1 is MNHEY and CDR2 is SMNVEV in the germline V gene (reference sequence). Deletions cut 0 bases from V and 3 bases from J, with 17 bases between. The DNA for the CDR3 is TGTGCCAGCAGTTTATCGGTGGGGTTAGTTGGGGACACTGAAGCTTTCTTT. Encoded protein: CASSLSVGLVGDTEAFF.

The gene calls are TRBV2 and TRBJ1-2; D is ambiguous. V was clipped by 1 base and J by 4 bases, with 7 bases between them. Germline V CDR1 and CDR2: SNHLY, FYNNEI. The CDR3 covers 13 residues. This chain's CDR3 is CASSEVPRYGYTF. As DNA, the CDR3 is TGTGCCAGCAGTGAAGTCCCACGCTATGGCTACACCTTC.

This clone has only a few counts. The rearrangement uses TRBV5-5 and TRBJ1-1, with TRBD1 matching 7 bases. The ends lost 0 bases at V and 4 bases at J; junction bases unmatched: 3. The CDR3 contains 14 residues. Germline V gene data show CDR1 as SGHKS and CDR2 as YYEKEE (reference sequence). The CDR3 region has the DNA TGTGCCAGCAGCTTGGAGTACAGGGGCACTGAAGCTTTCTTT. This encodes CASSLEYRGTEAFF.

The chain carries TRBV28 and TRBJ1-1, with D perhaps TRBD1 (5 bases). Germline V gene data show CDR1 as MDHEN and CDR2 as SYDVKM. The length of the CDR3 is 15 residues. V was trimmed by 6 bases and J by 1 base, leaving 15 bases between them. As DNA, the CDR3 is TGTGCCAGCAGCCCTCCAGGGCTTTCGAACACTGAAGCTTTCTTT. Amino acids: CASSPPGLSNTEAFF.

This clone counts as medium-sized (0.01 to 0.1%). CDR3 region: CASSKQSGGTEAFF. The CDR3, as DNA: TGTGCCAGCAGTAAACAGTCCGGGGGCACTGAAGCTTTCTTT. This sequence joins TRBV9 and TRBJ1-1; D may be TRBD1 (5 bases). The V gene's germline CDR1 is SGDLS and CDR2 YYNGEE. Trimming cost V 5 bases and J 4 bases, with 15 bases left between them. The CDR3 spans 14 residues.

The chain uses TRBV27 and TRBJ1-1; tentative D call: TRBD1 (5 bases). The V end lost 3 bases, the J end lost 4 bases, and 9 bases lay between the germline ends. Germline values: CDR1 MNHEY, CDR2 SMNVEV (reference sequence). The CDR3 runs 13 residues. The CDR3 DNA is TGTGCCAGCAGTTTTGGGGGATTCACTGAAGCTTTCTTT. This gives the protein CASSFGGFTEAFF.

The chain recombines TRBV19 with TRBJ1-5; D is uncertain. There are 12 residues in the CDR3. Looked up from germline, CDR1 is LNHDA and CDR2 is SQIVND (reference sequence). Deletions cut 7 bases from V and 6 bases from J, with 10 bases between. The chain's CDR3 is CASTRLGQPQHF. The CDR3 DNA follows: TGTGCCAGTACCCGACTGGGTCAGCCCCAGCATTTT.

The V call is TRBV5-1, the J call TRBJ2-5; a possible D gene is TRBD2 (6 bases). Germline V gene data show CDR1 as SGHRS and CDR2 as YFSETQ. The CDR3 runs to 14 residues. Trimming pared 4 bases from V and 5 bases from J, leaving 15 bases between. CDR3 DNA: TGCGCCAGCAGCGCCGACCGGACTACTGAGACCCAGTACTTC. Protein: CASSADRTTETQYF.

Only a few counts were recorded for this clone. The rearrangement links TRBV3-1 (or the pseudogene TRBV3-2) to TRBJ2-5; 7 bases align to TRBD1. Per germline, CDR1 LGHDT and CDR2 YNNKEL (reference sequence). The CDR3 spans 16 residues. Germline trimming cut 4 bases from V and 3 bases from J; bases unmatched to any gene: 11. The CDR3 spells CASSPRPRDREETQYF. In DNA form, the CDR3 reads TGTGCCAGCAGCCCAAGACCCCGGGACAGAGAAGAGACCCAGTACTTC.

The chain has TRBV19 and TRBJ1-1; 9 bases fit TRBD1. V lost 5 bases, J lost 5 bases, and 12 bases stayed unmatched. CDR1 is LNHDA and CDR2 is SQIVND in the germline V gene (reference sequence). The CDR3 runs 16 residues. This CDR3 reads CASSFRPGQGGTEAFF. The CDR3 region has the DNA TGTGCCAGTAGTTTTCGCCCGGGACAGGGAGGAACTGAAGCTTTCTTT.

CDR3 sequence (DNA): TGTGCCAGCAGCCAGGACATGGCCAATCAGCCCCAGCATTTT. This sequence encodes CASSQDMANQPQHF. The J gene is TRBJ1-5, the V gene TRBV7-9; tentatively, D is TRBD1 (5 bases). Deletions cut 5 bases from V and 3 bases from J, with 11 bases between. The germline gives CDR1 SEHNR, CDR2 FQNEAQ (reference sequence). The CDR3 spans 14 residues.

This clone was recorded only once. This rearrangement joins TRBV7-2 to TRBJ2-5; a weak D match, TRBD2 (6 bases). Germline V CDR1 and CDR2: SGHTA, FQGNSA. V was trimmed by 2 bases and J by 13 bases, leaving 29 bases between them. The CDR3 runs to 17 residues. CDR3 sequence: CASSLFSEGLAGRGGYF. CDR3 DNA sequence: TGTGCCAGCAGCTTATTTAGTGAGGGGCTAGCTGGGCGGGGAGGGTACTTC.

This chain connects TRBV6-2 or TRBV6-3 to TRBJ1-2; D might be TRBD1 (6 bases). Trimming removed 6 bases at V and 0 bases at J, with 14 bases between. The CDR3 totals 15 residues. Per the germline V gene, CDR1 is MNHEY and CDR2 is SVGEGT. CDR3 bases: TGTGCCAGCAGCGACCCCAACAGGGCTAACTATGGCTACACCTTC. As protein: CASSDPNRANYGYTF.

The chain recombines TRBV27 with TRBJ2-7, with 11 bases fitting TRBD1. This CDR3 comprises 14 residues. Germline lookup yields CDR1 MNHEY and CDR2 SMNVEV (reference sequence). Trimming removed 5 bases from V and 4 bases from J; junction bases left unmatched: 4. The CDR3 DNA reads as TGTGCCAGCAGTCACCGGGACAGGGGGTACGAGCAGTACTTC. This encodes CASSHRDRGYEQYF.

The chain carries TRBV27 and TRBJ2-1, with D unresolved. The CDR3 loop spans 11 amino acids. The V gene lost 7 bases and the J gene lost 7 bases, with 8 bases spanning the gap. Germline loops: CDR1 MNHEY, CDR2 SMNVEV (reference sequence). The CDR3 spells CASKNQNEQFF. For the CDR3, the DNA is TGTGCCAGCAAAAACCAGAATGAGCAGTTCTTC.

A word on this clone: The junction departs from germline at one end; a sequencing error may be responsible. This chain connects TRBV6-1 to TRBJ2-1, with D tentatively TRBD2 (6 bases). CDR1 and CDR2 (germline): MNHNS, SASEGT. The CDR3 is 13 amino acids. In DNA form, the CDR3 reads TGTGCCAGCAGTGAAGTTTATGGGGACTTTGCGCTCTTC. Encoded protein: CASSEVYGDFALF.

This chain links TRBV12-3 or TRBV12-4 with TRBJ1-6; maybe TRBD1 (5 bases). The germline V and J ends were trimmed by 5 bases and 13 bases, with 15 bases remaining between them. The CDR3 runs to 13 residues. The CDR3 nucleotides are TGTGCCAGCAGTATTACAGGTCCAGGGCCCCTCCACTTT. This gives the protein CASSITGPGPLHF.

In nucleotides, the CDR3 is TGTGCCAGCAGATTAGGGACTAGCACAGATACGCAGTATTTT. Translating gives CASRLGTSTDTQYF. The rearrangement links TRBV28 to TRBJ2-3, with TRBD2 as a possible D gene (6 bases). CDR3 length: 14 residues. Trimming took 6 bases from V and 0 from J, leaving 10 bases between them. Germline-derived CDR1 and CDR2 are MDHEN and SYDVKM. Full variable domain (rest looked up from reference TRBV28 and TRBJ2-3): DVKVTQSSRYLVKRTGEKVFLECVQDMDHENMFWYRQDPGLGLRLIYFSYDVKMKEKGDIPEGYSVSREKKERFSLILESASTNQTSMYLCASRLGTSTDTQYFGPGTRLTVL.

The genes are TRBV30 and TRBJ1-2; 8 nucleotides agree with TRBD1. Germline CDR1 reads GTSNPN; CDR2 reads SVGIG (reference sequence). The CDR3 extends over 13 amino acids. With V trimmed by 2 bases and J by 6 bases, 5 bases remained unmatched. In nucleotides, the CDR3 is TGTGCCTGGAGTCCCGGGACAGGAAATGGCTACACCTTC. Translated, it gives CAWSPGTGNGYTF.

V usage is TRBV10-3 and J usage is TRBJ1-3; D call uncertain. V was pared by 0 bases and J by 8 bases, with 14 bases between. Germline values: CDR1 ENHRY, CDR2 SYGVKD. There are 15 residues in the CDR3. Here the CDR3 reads CAISESPASTDTIYF. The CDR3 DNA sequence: TGTGCCATCAGTGAGTCACCAGCTTCCACGGACACCATATATTTT.

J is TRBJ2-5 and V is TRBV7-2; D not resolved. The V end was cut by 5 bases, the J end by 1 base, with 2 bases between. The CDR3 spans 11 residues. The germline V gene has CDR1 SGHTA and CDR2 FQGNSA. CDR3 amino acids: CASSIQETQYF. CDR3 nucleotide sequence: TGTGCCAGCAGCATCCAAGAGACCCAGTACTTC.

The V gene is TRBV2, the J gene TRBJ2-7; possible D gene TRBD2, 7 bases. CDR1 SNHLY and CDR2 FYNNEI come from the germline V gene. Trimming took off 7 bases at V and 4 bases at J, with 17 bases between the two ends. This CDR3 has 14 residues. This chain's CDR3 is CASMSWGGQYEQYF. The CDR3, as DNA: TGTGCCAGCATGAGTTGGGGGGGCCAATACGAGCAGTACTTC.

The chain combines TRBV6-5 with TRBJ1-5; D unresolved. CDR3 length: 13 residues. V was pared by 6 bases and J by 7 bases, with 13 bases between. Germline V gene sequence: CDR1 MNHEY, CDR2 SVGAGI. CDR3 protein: CASSDEIGQPQHF. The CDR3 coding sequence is TGTGCCAGCAGCGATGAGATTGGCCAGCCCCAGCATTTT.

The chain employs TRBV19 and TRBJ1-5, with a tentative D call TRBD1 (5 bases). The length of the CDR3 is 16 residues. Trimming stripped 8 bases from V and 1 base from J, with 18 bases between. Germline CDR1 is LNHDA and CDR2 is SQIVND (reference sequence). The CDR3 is CASEKGQGVSNQPQHF. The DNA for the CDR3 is TGTGCCAGTGAGAAGGGGCAGGGAGTGAGCAATCAGCCCCAGCATTTT. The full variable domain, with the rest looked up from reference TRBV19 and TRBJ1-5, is DGGITQSPKYLFRKEGQNVTLSCEQNLNHDAMYWYRQDPGQGLRLIYYSQIVNDFQKGDIAEGYSVSREKKESFPLTVTSAQKNPTAFYLCASEKGQGVSNQPQHFGDGTRLSIL.

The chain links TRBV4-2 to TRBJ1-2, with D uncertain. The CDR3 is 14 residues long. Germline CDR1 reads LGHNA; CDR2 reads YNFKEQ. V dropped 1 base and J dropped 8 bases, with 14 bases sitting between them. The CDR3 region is CASSQAPLGGGYTF. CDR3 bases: TGTGCCAGCAGCCAAGCCCCACTTGGCGGGGGCTACACCTTC.

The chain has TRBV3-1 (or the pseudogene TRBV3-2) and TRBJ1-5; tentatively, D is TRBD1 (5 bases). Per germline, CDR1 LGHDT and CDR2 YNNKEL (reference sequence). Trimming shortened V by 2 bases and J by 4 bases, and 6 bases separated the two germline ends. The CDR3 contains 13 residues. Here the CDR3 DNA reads TGTGCCAGCAGCCAATCAGGGAATCAGCCCCAGCATTTT. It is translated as CASSQSGNQPQHF.